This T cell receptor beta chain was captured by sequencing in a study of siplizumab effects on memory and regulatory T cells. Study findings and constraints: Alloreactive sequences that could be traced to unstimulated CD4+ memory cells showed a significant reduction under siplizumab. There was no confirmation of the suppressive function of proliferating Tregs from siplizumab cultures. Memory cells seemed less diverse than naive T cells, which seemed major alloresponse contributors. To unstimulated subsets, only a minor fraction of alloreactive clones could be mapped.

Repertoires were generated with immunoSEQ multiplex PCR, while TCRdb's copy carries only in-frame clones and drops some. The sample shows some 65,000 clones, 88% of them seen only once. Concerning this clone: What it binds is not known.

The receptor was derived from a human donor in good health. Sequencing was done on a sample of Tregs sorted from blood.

The DNA of the CDR3 is TGCGCCAGCAGCCAAGGGGGGGACTTCTCCTACGAGCAGTACTTC. It specifies CASSQGGDFSYEQYF. V usage is TRBV4-1 and J usage is TRBJ2-7, with D possibly matching TRBD2 (6 bases). The V gene's germline CDR1 is MGHRA and CDR2 YSYEKL. The CDR3 has 15 residues. The V and J ends lost 1 base and 0 bases respectively, with 10 bases between them.